These 24 T cell receptor beta chains came from one sample sequenced in a study of T-cell memory formation after mild COVID-19. TCRdb re-called the 5' RACE reads through MiXCR, storing one row per CDR3 protein. Of 390,000 or so distinct CDR3 sequences listed, 16% are singletons. Sequencing input: PBMCs or a T cell subset sorted from them (not recorded which). The source is a man aged 18 to 29 who had mild COVID-19 (a few samples of this study predate the infection). Cell type and time point are not known.

The rearrangement joins TRBV12-3 or TRBV12-4 to TRBJ1-2; weak D call: TRBD1 (6 bases). The CDR3 contains 13 residues. The ends were cut back, 6 bases at V and 5 bases at J, with 13 bases in the middle. The chain's CDR3 is CASSQGQRYGYTF. The CDR3 DNA reads as TGTGCCAGCAGCCAAGGACAGCGTTATGGCTACACCTTC.

There are a few counts of this clonotype. The chain carries TRBV6-2 or TRBV6-3 and TRBJ2-7; 7 positions agree with TRBD1. The germline V gene has CDR1 MNHEY and CDR2 SVGEGT. The CDR3 runs 16 residues. V was pared by 5 bases and J by 0 bases, with 10 bases of the junction left unmatched. DNA for the CDR3: TGTGCCAGCAGTACCCGGACAGGCCCCTACTCCTACGAGCAGTACGTC. Translation: CASSTRTGPYSYEQYV.

The chain carries TRBV7-2 and TRBJ2-3; weak D call: TRBD2 (7 bases). Germline V gene sequence: CDR1 SGHTA, CDR2 FQGNSA. The CDR3 has 14 amino acids. Trimming left V 7 bases short and J 6 bases short, with 17 bases between. The CDR3 reads CASTRKGGQDTQYF. In DNA form, the CDR3 reads TGTGCCAGCACTCGGAAGGGGGGGCAGGATACGCAGTATTTT.

This clonotype was observed at least ten times. The rearrangement joins TRBV5-1 to TRBJ2-5; possible D gene TRBD2, 5 bases. There are 17 residues in the CDR3. Per germline, CDR1 SGHRS and CDR2 YFSETQ. V lost 4 bases and J 2 bases, leaving 21 bases between the germline ends. This CDR3 reads CASSLHGVSGRQETQYF. DNA of the CDR3: TGCGCCAGCAGCCTACACGGGGTGTCGGGTCGGCAAGAGACCCAGTACTTC.

This clonotype was detected a few times. The V and J genes are TRBV12-3 or TRBV12-4 and TRBJ2-1, with TRBD2 matching 8 bases. Losses at the gene ends were 4 bases for V and 2 bases for J; bases not matched to a gene: 4. There are 15 residues in the CDR3. CDR3 region: CASSYGSGTYNEQFF. CDR3 bases: TGTGCCAGCAGTTATGGTAGCGGGACCTACAATGAGCAGTTCTTC.

This clonotype has just a few counts. This chain links TRBV29-1 with TRBJ1-1; 7 bases are a match to TRBD1. The CDR3 has 13 residues. The V gene end was trimmed by 7 bases and the J gene end by 1 base; junction bases not matched to a gene: 6. Per the germline V gene, CDR1 is SQVTM and CDR2 is ANQGSEA. The CDR3 nucleotides are TGCAGCGCTGAGACAGGGAAGAACACTGAAGCTTTCTTT. Translation: CSAETGKNTEAFF.

Ten or more counts support this clonotype. Here the CDR3 DNA reads TGTGCCAGCAGAGAACCCAGCGATGGGGAAGAGACCCAGTACTTC. It encodes CASREPSDGEETQYF. The chain couples TRBV5-6 to TRBJ2-5; no clear D. CDR3 size: 15 residues. Germline V gene sequence: CDR1 SGHDT, CDR2 YYEEEE. V lost 5 bases and J lost 3, with 17 bases in between. The full variable domain, rest sourced from reference TRBV5-6 and TRBJ2-5, is DAGVTQSPTHLIKTRGQQVTLRCSPKSGHDTVSWYQQALGQGPQFIFQYYEEEERQRGNFPDRFSGHQFPNYSSELNVNALLLGDSALYLCASREPSDGEETQYFGPGTRLLVL.

The gene calls are TRBV4-1 and TRBJ1-2, with 7 bases matching TRBD1. Germline V gene sequence: CDR1 MGHRA, CDR2 YSYEKL. V gave up 0 bases and J gave up 2 bases; unmatched junction bases: 9. The length of the CDR3 is 17 residues. Written as DNA, the CDR3 is TGCGCCAGCAGCCAAGATCCTAGGACAGGCACAAACTATGGCTACACCTTC. This sequence encodes CASSQDPRTGTNYGYTF.

This clonotype was seen more than once but under ten times. This sequence joins TRBV14 and TRBJ2-2; 8 nucleotides align to TRBD2. The ends lost 4 bases at V and 5 bases at J; junction bases unmatched: 6. This CDR3 is 15 amino acids long. Germline V CDR1 and CDR2: SGHDN, FVKESK. The CDR3 here is CASSLTAGVTGELFF. CDR3 bases: TGTGCCAGCAGCCTAACAGCGGGGGTAACCGGGGAGCTGTTTTTT. Combining the CDR3 with reference TRBV14 and TRBJ2-2 gives the whole variable domain EAGVTQFPSHSVIEKGQTVTLRCDPISGHDNLYWYRRVMGKEIKFLLHFVKESKQDESGMPNNRFLAERTGGTYSTLKVQPAELEDSGVYFCASSLTAGVTGELFFGEGSRLTVL.

The chain has TRBV7-2 and TRBJ2-1; the match to TRBD1 covers 8 bases. The V segment lost 8 bases and the J segment 2 bases; nucleotides outside the gene matches: 11. CDR1 is SGHTA and CDR2 is FQGNSA in the germline V gene. This CDR3 has 16 residues. DNA for the CDR3: TGTGCCAGCGCCGCCCTGACAGGGGCGACCTACAATGAGCAGTTCTTC. Protein product: CASAALTGATYNEQFF.

This chain connects TRBV4-1 to TRBJ2-1; D assignment may be TRBD1 or TRBD2 (6 bases each). Trimming took off 0 bases at V and 2 bases at J, with 14 bases between the two ends. This CDR3 is built from 17 residues. In germline, CDR1 is MGHRA, CDR2 YSYEKL. In DNA, the CDR3 is TGCGCCAGCAGCCAAGATTCGGAGGGGGGCCCCTACAATGAGCAGTTCTTC. This codes for CASSQDSEGGPYNEQFF.

This clonotype was counted a few times. The chain employs TRBV19 and TRBJ2-2; D might be TRBD2 (5 bases). Trimming shortened V by 0 bases and J by 0 bases, and 8 bases separated the two germline ends. Looked up from germline, CDR1 is LNHDA and CDR2 is SQIVND (reference sequence). This CDR3 comprises 16 residues. This CDR3 reads CASSIERAANTGELFF. CDR3 nucleotides: TGTGCCAGTAGTATAGAGAGGGCCGCGAACACCGGGGAGCTGTTTTTT.

This clonotype was detected only once. The V call is TRBV20-1, the J call TRBJ2-7; D is possibly TRBD1 or TRBD2 (5 bases each). CDR1 is DFQATT, CDR2 SNEGSKA, per germline (reference sequence). This CDR3 has 14 amino acids. The ends were cut back, 1 base at V and 7 bases at J, with 17 bases in the middle. CDR3 amino acids: CSARVQVGAGEQYF. CDR3 bases: TGCAGTGCTAGAGTACAGGTCGGGGCCGGGGAGCAGTACTTC.

This clonotype has a count of ten or more. V gene TRBV6-2 or TRBV6-3 combines with J gene TRBJ2-3, with D uncertain. The germline V gene encodes CDR1 MNHEY and CDR2 SVGEGT. The CDR3 totals 13 residues. Trimming removed 6 bases at V and 3 bases at J, with 10 bases between. CDR3 loop: CASSPRPTDTQYF. The CDR3 region has the DNA TGTGCCAGCAGCCCCCGACCTACAGATACGCAGTATTTT.

This clonotype has a handful of counts. The gene calls are TRBV4-2 and TRBJ2-3; D unclear. The CDR3 is 13 amino acids. From germline, CDR1 is LGHNA and CDR2 YNFKEQ. With 0 bases removed from V and 6 bases from J, the gap between germline ends came to 7 bases. CDR3 sequence reads: CASSQEGKDTQYF. The CDR3, as DNA: TGTGCCAGCAGCCAAGAAGGGAAGGATACGCAGTATTTT.

This chain connects TRBV7-3 to TRBJ2-3; D perhaps matches TRBD2 (7 bases). The CDR3 has 15 residues. CDR1 is SGHTA and CDR2 is FQGTGA in the germline V gene. V was trimmed by 5 bases and J by 2 bases, leaving 14 bases between them. In nucleotides, the CDR3 is TGTGCCAGCAGCCCGGGGAGGGGGGCCACAGATACGCAGTATTTT. It encodes CASSPGRGATDTQYF.

The rearrangement joins TRBV5-1 to TRBJ2-2, with D possibly TRBD1 on 5 matching bases. V was cut by 2 bases and J by 5 bases, with 16 bases left in between. The CDR3 spans 16 residues. Per germline, CDR1 SGHRS and CDR2 YFSETQ. CDR3 in amino acids: CASSFLRTRPTGELFF. As DNA, the CDR3 is TGCGCCAGCAGCTTCCTTAGGACACGTCCTACCGGGGAGCTGTTTTTT. The full variable domain, with the rest looked up from reference TRBV5-1 and TRBJ2-2, is KAGVTQTPRYLIKTRGQQVTLSCSPISGHRSVSWYQQTPGQGLQFLFEYFSETQRNKGNFPGRFSGRQFSNSRSEMNVSTLELGDSALYLCASSFLRTRPTGELFFGEGSRLTVL.

This rearrangement joins TRBV7-2 to TRBJ2-3; TRBD2 agrees at 10 bases. In germline, CDR1 is SGHTA, CDR2 FQGNSA. The CDR3 spans 19 residues. Germline trimming cut 5 bases from V and 0 bases from J; bases unmatched to any gene: 14. CDR3 sequence reads: CASSQTPLAGAGSTDTQYF. The CDR3 DNA sequence: TGTGCCAGCAGCCAGACCCCGCTAGCGGGGGCGGGTAGCACAGATACGCAGTATTTT.

This clonotype was picked up a small number of times. The chain uses TRBV28 and TRBJ2-3; D might be TRBD2 (5 bases). This CDR3 contains 16 residues. Trimming removed 5 bases from V and 6 bases from J, with 21 bases in between. Germline V CDR1 and CDR2: MDHEN, SYDVKM. The CDR3 protein is CASSQNTGVSGDTQYF. The CDR3 coding sequence is TGTGCCAGCAGTCAGAACACCGGCGTCTCGGGGGATACGCAGTATTTT.

The gene calls are TRBV6-1 and TRBJ2-3, with unresolved D. This CDR3 spans 12 amino acids. Per the germline V gene, CDR1 is MNHNS and CDR2 is SASEGT. The germline V and J ends were trimmed by 7 bases and 9 bases, with 14 bases remaining between them. CDR3 coding DNA: TGTGCCAGCATTGCGGCGGCCCGGACGCAGTATTTT. Protein product: CASIAAARTQYF.

The V and J genes are TRBV7-8 and TRBJ2-3; D is perhaps TRBD1 (5 bases). V lost 3 bases, J lost 4 bases, and 11 bases lay in between. The CDR3 totals 14 residues. The germline V gene encodes CDR1 SGHVS and CDR2 FQNEAQ. CDR3 in amino acids: CASSFLDSPDTQYF. As DNA, the CDR3 is TGTGCCAGCAGCTTTCTTGACAGCCCAGATACGCAGTATTTT.

This clonotype was counted only a few times. The chain links TRBV7-3 to TRBJ1-2; 7 nucleotides align to TRBD1. The CDR3 spans 13 residues. The trim removed 5 bases at V and 4 bases at J, leaving 4 bases unmatched. Germline CDR1 is SGHTA and CDR2 is FQGTGA. CDR3 nucleotides: TGTGCCAGCAGCAAGACAGGGAGCTATGGCTACACCTTC. Protein product: CASSKTGSYGYTF.

The gene calls are TRBV6-5 and TRBJ2-7, with D tentatively TRBD2 (6 bases). The CDR3 runs 14 residues. The ends were cut back, 7 bases at V and 8 bases at J, with 21 bases in the middle. Germline V CDR1 and CDR2: MNHEY, SVGAGI. The CDR3 region has the DNA TGTGCCAGCATCAAGACAATGGGGGGAGAGAAGCAGTACTTC. Translated: CASIKTMGGEKQYF.

This clonotype was detected only a few times. This chain links TRBV6-5 with TRBJ2-6; D not certain. CDR3 length: 15 amino acids. Germline CDR1 and CDR2: MNHEY and SVGAGI. Trimming removed 4 bases at V and 0 bases at J, with 7 bases between. In DNA form, the CDR3 reads TGTGCCAGCAGTTTACAGTACTCTGGGGCCAACGTCCTGACTTTC. Residues: CASSLQYSGANVLTF.